Below, 32 T cell receptor beta chains from the same sample are listed, as sequenced in a study of control samples from healthy donors and cancer patients. Method: immunoSEQ multiplex PCR; TCRdb's copy keeps in-frame clones and lacks some. Altogether 46,000 or so clones are present, roughly nine tenths being singletons, with the ten largest covering approximately 0.8%. The specimen sequenced was PBMCs. The receptor set was obtained from a young man with colorectal cancer.

The chain joins TRBV2 to TRBJ2-7; the match to TRBD1 covers 10 bases. Trimming took 4 bases from V and 3 from J; bases not matched to a gene: 3. This CDR3 is 14 amino acids long. Per germline, CDR1 SNHLY and CDR2 FYNNEI. CDR3 amino acids: CASSGWTGGYEQYV. For the CDR3, the DNA is TGTGCCAGCAGTGGGTGGACAGGGGGCTACGAGCAGTACGTC.

This clone was picked up a small number of times. The sample has other DNA sequences that encode this CDR3 too. The chain carries TRBV7-9 and TRBJ1-3; 12 bases are shared with TRBD1. J gave up 4 bases and V 3 bases, and 4 bases lay outside the gene matches. Germline V gene data show CDR1 as SEHNR and CDR2 as FQNEAQ (reference sequence). This CDR3 spans 16 amino acids. Here the CDR3 reads CASSLGQGASGNTIYF. The CDR3 DNA is TGTGCCAGCAGCTTGGGACAGGGGGCTTCCGGAAACACCATATATTTT.

The gene calls are TRBV19 and TRBJ1-4; 7 bases align to TRBD1. CDR3 size: 15 residues. Per germline, CDR1 LNHDA and CDR2 SQIVND (reference sequence). V shed 5 bases, J shed 6 bases, and the junction held 9 bases outside the gene matches. CDR3 sequence reads: CASSWGSQGDEKLFF. CDR3 nucleotides: TGTGCCAGTAGTTGGGGGTCGCAGGGGGATGAAAAACTGTTTTTT.

This clone was seen a handful of times. This sequence joins TRBV4-3 and TRBJ2-1; 10 nucleotides match TRBD2. The CDR3 covers 15 residues. V was pared by 0 bases and J by 5 bases, with 1 base of the junction left unmatched. The germline gives CDR1 LGHNA, CDR2 YSLEER. The CDR3, as DNA: TGCGCCAGCAGCCAAGATCTAGCGGGGGACAATGAGCAGTTCTTC. It translates to CASSQDLAGDNEQFF.

This chain joins TRBV11-2 and TRBJ2-5, with TRBD2 matching over 8 bases. CDR3 size: 15 residues. V dropped 4 bases and J dropped 2; count of bases not matched to a gene: 6. Looked up from germline, CDR1 is SGHAT and CDR2 is FQNNGV. The DNA of the CDR3 is TGTGCCAGCAGCTCAGACGGGACTAGTCAAGAGACCCAGTACTTC. This sequence encodes CASSSDGTSQETQYF.

This clone has only one observation. The J gene is TRBJ2-7, the V gene TRBV11-2, with 9 bases matching TRBD1. Trimming removed 1 base from V and 7 bases from J; junction bases left unmatched: 5. CDR3 size: 14 residues. CDR1 is SGHAT, CDR2 FQNNGV, per germline. The CDR3 coding sequence is TGTGCCAGCAGCTTAGGGACAGGGGCTGGAGAGCAGTACGTC. It specifies CASSLGTGAGEQYV.

The chain joins TRBV30 to TRBJ1-1; the match to TRBD1 covers 9 bases. This CDR3 has 13 residues. V trimming: 5 bases; J trimming: 2 bases; junction bases outside the gene matches: 3. CDR1 and CDR2 from the germline V gene are GTSNPN and SVGIG (reference sequence). The DNA of the CDR3 is TGTGCCTGGGGGGACAGGGCAAACACTGAAGCTTTCTTT. It translates to CAWGDRANTEAFF.

V usage is TRBV18 and J usage is TRBJ2-2, with a weak D call TRBD2 (6 bases). Germline V CDR1 and CDR2: KGHSH, LQKENI. The CDR3 has 15 amino acids. V was pared by 1 base and J by 0 bases, with 6 bases between. The CDR3: CASSPLAANTGELFF. In DNA, the CDR3 is TGTGCCAGCTCACCACTAGCGGCGAACACCGGGGAGCTGTTTTTT.

The chain has TRBV7-9 and TRBJ1-6; tentative D call: TRBD1 (5 bases). Germline V gene sequence: CDR1 SEHNR, CDR2 FQNEAQ (reference sequence). V gave up 7 bases and J gave up 7 bases, with 14 bases separating them. The CDR3 is 14 residues long. In nucleotides, the CDR3 is TGTGCCAGCACCGAAGCACAGGAGAATTCACCCCTCCACTTT. Amino acid sequence: CASTEAQENSPLHF.

The gene calls are TRBV12-2 and TRBJ1-5; the D segment call TRBD1 is taken from the table without a DNA check. TRBV12-2 is a known pseudogene. CDR3 length equals 19 residues. The CDR3 spells CASRSPGQGFMLGNQPQHF. Here the CDR3 DNA reads TGTGCAAGTCGCTCCCCGGGACAGGGATTTATGTTGGGCAATCAGCCCCAGCATTTT.

This sequence joins TRBV30 and TRBJ2-1, with D possibly TRBD1 on 5 matching bases. V lost 3 bases, J lost 5 bases, and 14 bases lay in between. The CDR3 is made up of 14 amino acids. CDR1 and CDR2 from the germline V gene are GTSNPN and SVGIG (reference sequence). CDR3 residues: CAWSSTTDHNEQFF. The DNA of the CDR3 is TGTGCCTGGAGCTCCACGACAGATCACAATGAGCAGTTCTTC.

The V and J genes are TRBV6-5 and TRBJ1-2; D is unresolved. Germline V gives CDR1 MNHEY, CDR2 SVGAGI. The CDR3 spans 15 residues. Between the trimmed V and J ends, which lost 2 bases and 4 bases, there was a span of 14 bases. The CDR3, as DNA: TGTGCCAGCAGTTACATAGAAAGTGAGCCCTATGGCTACACCTTC. It is translated as CASSYIESEPYGYTF.

This clone appeared once. The rearrangement joins TRBV4-1 to TRBJ1-3, with TRBD1 as a possible D gene (5 bases). Between the trimmed V and J ends, which lost 1 base and 3 bases, there was a span of 10 bases. Germline V lookup: CDR1 MGHRA, CDR2 YSYEKL. CDR3 length: 15 amino acids. The CDR3 loop reads CASSQAGGVGNTIYF. CDR3 nucleotide sequence: TGCGCCAGCAGCCAAGCGGGAGGGGTTGGAAACACCATATATTTT.

V gene TRBV2 combines with J gene TRBJ2-6; no clear D. Germline CDR1 and CDR2: SNHLY and FYNNEI. The CDR3 runs to 16 residues. V was cut by 2 bases and J by 0 bases, with 8 bases left in between. The CDR3 coding sequence is TGTGCCAGCAGTGAACTTGTTTACTCTGGGGCCAACGTCCTGACTTTC. It codes for CASSELVYSGANVLTF.

The chain links TRBV7-2 to TRBJ2-1; D gene uncertain. The CDR3 extends over 16 amino acids. Germline-derived CDR1 and CDR2 are SGHTA and FQGNSA. Deletions cut 5 bases from V and 2 bases from J, with 16 bases between. CDR3 sequence reads: CASSNGSVVTYNEQFF. The CDR3 region has the DNA TGTGCCAGCAGCAACGGGTCGGTAGTAACCTACAATGAGCAGTTCTTC.

The J gene is TRBJ2-7, the V gene TRBV5-4; the match to TRBD1 covers 7 bases. Germline CDR1 reads SGHNT; CDR2 reads YYREEE (reference sequence). The V gene end was trimmed by 0 bases and the J gene end by 12 bases; junction bases not matched to a gene: 12. The CDR3 length is 14 residues. This CDR3 reads CASSLEGANINRYF. In DNA, the CDR3 is TGTGCCAGCAGCTTGGAGGGGGCCAATATCAATCGGTACTTC.

The chain joins TRBV5-1 to TRBJ2-5, with TRBD1 as a possible D gene (6 bases). V was shortened by 4 bases and J by 0 bases, with 16 bases between the two germline ends. The CDR3 spans 16 residues. The germline CDR1 and CDR2 sequences are SGHRS and YFSETQ. CDR3 sequence (DNA): TGCGCCAGCAGCCCCCTCCGGACAGTGTACCAAGAGACCCAGTACTTC. Its protein product is CASSPLRTVYQETQYF.

This clone was seen once. The chain couples TRBV6-5 to TRBJ1-4, with D hard to call. CDR1 and CDR2 from the germline V gene are MNHEY and SVGAGI. The ends were cut back, 11 bases at V and 4 bases at J, with 11 bases in the middle. The CDR3 is made up of 12 amino acids. The chain's CDR3 is CARARNNEKLFF. CDR3 nucleotides: TGTGCCCGGGCCCGGAATAATGAAAAACTGTTTTTT.

The chain combines TRBV7-2 with TRBJ1-2; 10 positions match TRBD1. The junction had 4 bases not matched to a gene; V was cut back by 3 bases and J by 3 bases. Germline CDR1 is SGHTA and CDR2 is FQGNSA. The CDR3 is 15 residues long. CDR3 loop: CASSFRQGADYGYTF. The CDR3 DNA reads as TGTGCCAGCAGCTTTCGACAGGGGGCGGACTATGGCTACACCTTC.

V usage is TRBV12-5 and J usage is TRBJ2-2, with D perhaps TRBD1 (6 bases). In germline, CDR1 is LGHNT, CDR2 FRNRAP. The CDR3 length is 14 residues. V was cut by 1 base and J by 5 bases, with 8 bases left in between. The CDR3 DNA is TGTGCTAGTGGTTTGGGGACAGAAACCGGGGAGCTGTTTTTT. Translated: CASGLGTETGELFF.

V usage is TRBV5-4 and J usage is TRBJ2-1, with 12 bases identical to TRBD2. V was clipped by 5 bases and J by 9 bases; unmatched bases: 15. CDR1 and CDR2 (germline): SGHNT, YYREEE (reference sequence). CDR3 length equals 17 residues. The CDR3 region has the DNA TGTGCCAGCAGTCCAGGACTAGCGGGGCTTCGGGGGGTTGAGCAGTTCTTC. It specifies CASSPGLAGLRGVEQFF.

The V call is TRBV7-2, the J call TRBJ2-4; TRBD1 matches 7 bases. CDR3 length: 18 amino acids. CDR1 is SGHTA and CDR2 is FQGNSA in the germline V gene. Unmatched junction bases numbered 13, after V lost 5 bases and J lost 0 bases. The CDR3 loop is CASSETGTETIAKNIQYF. CDR3 in DNA: TGTGCCAGCAGCGAGACCGGGACAGAAACGATAGCCAAAAACATTCAGTACTTC.

This chain uses TRBV28 with TRBJ2-7; 7 positions agree with TRBD1. Trimming took 5 bases from V and 4 from J; bases not matched to a gene: 5. This CDR3 contains 13 residues. The V gene's germline CDR1 is MDHEN and CDR2 SYDVKM. The CDR3 DNA reads as TGTGCCAGCAGTATCCTACAGGGGTACGAGCAGTACTTC. It encodes CASSILQGYEQYF.

The chain links TRBV25-1 to TRBJ1-1; TRBD1 agrees at 8 bases. Per the germline V gene, CDR1 is MGHDK and CDR2 is SYGVNS. The CDR3 runs to 13 residues. V was clipped by 5 bases and J by 10 bases; unmatched bases: 9. CDR3 sequence: CASSQQGELGAFF. In DNA form, the CDR3 reads TGTGCCAGCAGTCAACAGGGGGAACTCGGAGCTTTCTTT.

The genes are TRBV7-2 and TRBJ2-3, with 7 bases aligning to TRBD1. CDR1 and CDR2 (germline): SGHTA, FQGNSA. Trimming took 6 bases from V and 0 from J; bases not matched to a gene: 12. The CDR3 has 17 amino acids. The CDR3 reads CASSSYLDRESTDTQYF. CDR3 sequence (DNA): TGTGCCAGCAGTTCTTACTTAGACAGGGAAAGCACAGATACGCAGTATTTT.

The rearrangement uses TRBV9 and TRBJ2-5; 11 bases line up with TRBD2. V dropped 2 bases and J dropped 2; count of bases not matched to a gene: 5. The CDR3 spans 16 residues. The V gene's germline CDR1 is SGDLS and CDR2 YYNGEE. CDR3 in amino acids: CASSVSGGAGQETQYF. DNA for the CDR3: TGTGCCAGCAGCGTTAGCGGGGGGGCGGGGCAAGAGACCCAGTACTTC.

The rearrangement uses TRBV29-1 and TRBJ1-3; D is unresolved. With 7 bases removed from V and 2 bases from J, the gap between germline ends came to 6 bases. The germline gives CDR1 SQVTM, CDR2 ANQGSEA. The CDR3 consists of 11 residues. The CDR3 bases are TGCAGCGGCAGGACTGGAAACACCATATATTTT. This translates into CSGRTGNTIYF.

The V gene is TRBV6-4, the J gene TRBJ2-1; 9 nucleotides align to TRBD1. V trimming: 0 bases; J trimming: 6 bases; junction bases outside the gene matches: 3. This CDR3 region has 15 residues. The V gene's germline CDR1 is MRHNA and CDR2 SNTAGT. The CDR3 nucleotides are TGTGCCAGCAGTGACTCAGCGGGACAGGGCAATGAGCAGTTCTTC. Its protein is CASSDSAGQGNEQFF.

The genes are TRBV27 and TRBJ1-2; 7 bases map to TRBD1. This CDR3 has 15 amino acids. The germline gives CDR1 MNHEY, CDR2 SMNVEV (reference sequence). With 3 bases clipped from V and 3 bases from J, the junction kept 7 bases outside the gene matches. Written as DNA, the CDR3 is TGTGCCAGCAGTTTGTCTTACAGGGGATACTATGGCTACACCTTC. This codes for CASSLSYRGYYGYTF.

CDR3 DNA: TGTGCCAGCAGCTTAGATGAGGGGGCGAACACTGAAGCTTTCTTT. Translated, it gives CASSLDEGANTEAFF. The genes are TRBV7-9 and TRBJ1-1; 7 nucleotides match TRBD1. In germline, CDR1 is SEHNR, CDR2 FQNEAQ (reference sequence). The CDR3 consists of 15 residues. V dropped 1 base and J dropped 1; count of bases not matched to a gene: 3.

The chain employs TRBV29-1 and TRBJ1-1; 7 nucleotides line up with TRBD1. CDR3 length equals 14 residues. CDR1 and CDR2 (germline): SQVTM, ANQGSEA. Trimming at V came to 5 bases and at J to 5 bases, leaving 11 bases not matched to a gene. The CDR3 loop reads CSVLYTGERTEAFF. The DNA for the CDR3 is TGCAGCGTTTTATATACAGGGGAAAGAACTGAAGCTTTCTTT.

The rearrangement uses TRBV5-5 and TRBJ2-1, with a weak D call TRBD1 (6 bases). Germline-derived CDR1 and CDR2 are SGHKS and YYEKEE (reference sequence). V lost 6 bases, J lost 5 bases, and 18 bases lay in between. CDR3 length: 15 residues. The CDR3 DNA is TGTGCCAGCATTGACAGGTTCTTTCCTAACAATGAGCAGTTCTTC. Its protein product is CASIDRFFPNNEQFF.